The present entry profiles one TCR beta chain with its context. This clonotype was seen only a few times. Its antigen specificity is not known. There are no base qualities to consult, and no much larger clone falls within one base. The data are from a study of response to subunit inactivated influenza vaccine (dated by TCRdb to between 2018 and 2020). Background on the whole study: Deep quantitative profiling of the T cell receptor repertoire was used in the study to follow responses to a trivalent subunit inactivated influenza vaccine.

Libraries came from RT-PCR. Sequencer: Illumina HiSeq 2500. The raw public data were reprocessed by TCRdb itself: fastp quality trimming at Q25, MiXCR clonotype calling, in-frame beta chains only. Rows merge per CDR3 protein into single entries with the most common DNA and genes. This sample is represented by roughly 540,000 distinct CDR3 sequences; roughly 25% of them were singletons. Of the sample, 2.5% to 3.5% falls within the top ten clones. CDR1 and CDR2 were assigned from the germline V gene (reference sequence) as SEHNR and FQNEAQ. The CDR3 starts with the cysteine, ends with the phenylalanine, and has 14 residues. The kept DNA is CDR3 alone, 42 bases in frame from the first base. The V and J ends are trimmed by 5 bases and 4 bases, leaving 13 bases between them. Results and caveats for the whole study, not just this receptor: The authors suggested that each seasonal influenza vaccination may recruit only a limited number of new T cells.

The data also belong to a second study, concerning T cells expressing NK-cell markers. Per that second paper: 5'RACE template switching, by which a universal primer site and unique molecular identifiers were added, was used to make TCR beta cDNA libraries. Under ten donors provided sorted CD3+CD56+NKG2C+, CD3+CD56+NKG2C- and CD3+CD56-NKG2C+ T-cell subsets, whose TCR beta-chain repertoires were profiled. Among the eight sequenced donors, seven were HCMV-seropositive and one was HCMV-seronegative. To restrict sorting to alphabetaTCR-expressing T cells, an anti-gammadeltaTCR antibody was added in several experiments. For six donors, the dominant CD3+CD56+NKG2C+ clonotypes were among the top 10 CD8+ clonotypes and accounted for about 1.0-7.5% of CD8+ T cells. Those dominant clonotypes were again the most abundant among CD3+CD56-NKG2C+ cells in a handful of donors, at about 28.3-65%. Whether the expanded NKG2C-expressing T cell clones were specific for HCMV antigens was left unclear. The study sequenced eight donors, all healthy volunteers chosen at random: three men and five women. To determine HCMV serostatus, a commercial ELISA kit was used to detect HCMV-specific IgG in serum. Ficoll density gradient centrifugation was used to isolate peripheral blood mononuclear cells from blood. Using Miltenyi isolation kits, CD4+ and CD8+ T cells were isolated from PBMC through magnetic immunoseparation. cDNA synthesis was primed from the TCR beta constant segment and was followed by two successive PCR amplification steps. The libraries were sequenced on Illumina HiSeq 2000/2500, MiSeq or NextSeq, producing 2 x 150 bp reads. Reads were demultiplexed and grouped by UMI with MIGEC, and clonotypes were assembled and quantified with MiTCR. To exclude erroneous sequences, any TCR cDNA sequence not supported by at least two reads was discarded. The tcR package was used for downstream repertoire analysis, and clonotypes were matched between fractions using CDR3 nucleotide sequence together with V segment. VDJmatch was used to annotate antigen specificity against VDJdb, with one amino acid substitution allowed in CDR3.

Recombination joined TRBV7-9 with TRBJ2-3; 5 matching bases give a weak D call of TRBD2. The source material was CD4+ T cells sorted from PBMCs, sampled 12 days after vaccination. The receptor's source is a man aged 45-65 years who received an inactivated influenza vaccine. Donor details come from another sample of the same person, matched by shared clones. The CDR3 in this case is CASSLNKGADTQYF. The nucleotide sequence reads TGTGCCAGCAGCCTTAATAAGGGAGCAGATACGCAGTATTTT.